One T cell receptor (beta chain) is described in this entry. Source study methods: For nucleated cells, counts were estimated from reference gene primer amplification. The table came from immunoSEQ multiplex PCR; TCRdb's copy has only in-frame clones and leaves some out. That table furnishes V, J and clone size, whereas the DNA furnished D and trimming. Of 300,000 or so clones detected, over 70% appear once; the ten largest clones hold roughly 1.6%. The germline V gene has CDR1 SEHNR and CDR2 FQNEAQ (reference sequence). The CDR3 totals 15 residues. The V and J ends lost 5 bases and 1 base, in that order; junction bases with no gene match: 5. These data are taken from a study of blood T cell repertoires in COVID-19. The overall study: T cells, B-cell-depleted T cells, or PBMCs provided the cDNA or gDNA that served as material.

The chain joins TRBV7-9 to TRBJ2-5; 9 positions agree with TRBD1. The source material was peripheral blood. This clonotype was obtained from a woman aged 40 to 49 who had recovered from COVID-19. The CDR3 DNA sequence: TGTGCCAGCAGCCGGGACAGGGTTTTCCAAGAGACCCAGTACTTC. Protein product: CASSRDRVFQETQYF.